The clone carrying this TCR beta chain has only a few counts. Its antigen is unidentified. Germline lookup yields CDR1 MNHEY and CDR2 SVGAGI. V shed 2 bases and J shed 3 bases, with 11 bases lying between them. This CDR3 spans 15 amino acids. This record belongs to a study of a mutant IDH1 vaccine in newly diagnosed glioma. Study details: Antecedent treatment encompassed radiotherapy, temozolomide, or their combination; the majority received both.

Time point denoted: week 35, safety follow-up. Each vaccine dose was 300 ug of mutant IDH1 20-mer peptide, with topical imiquimod. New IDH1-mutant, ATRX-lost WHO grade 3 or 4 astrocytomas occurred in donors. Libraries were prepared by immunoSEQ multiplex PCR; TCRdb keeps only in-frame clonotypes and omits some of them. The table has tens of thousands of clones, almost 95% seen once. The TCR comes from a man aged 50-59 years with glioma. The chain employs TRBV6-5 and TRBJ1-3, with a possible D match to TRBD1 (6 bases). The source was PBMCs, collected from a glioma patient whose treatment included an IDH1 peptide vaccine. CDR3 loop: CASSYGGAGGNTIYF. The CDR3 DNA reads TGTGCCAGCAGTTACGGGGGGGCTGGTGGAAACACCATATATTTT.